This TCR beta chain was recorded in a study of regulatory T cells in long-lasting Graves disease. This CDR3 comprises 11 residues. Germline V gives CDR1 SEHNR, CDR2 FQNEAQ (reference sequence). Trimming shortened V by 5 bases and J by 6 bases, and 4 bases separated the two germline ends. This clonotype showed up just a few times. Time point denoted: newly diagnosed GD, antithyroid drugs for less than 3 months. PBMCs provided the RNA from which the TCR library was made. Construction of TCR beta libraries relied on iRepertoire HTBI primers and on Arm-PCR targeting CDR3 regions. TCRdb fed the multiplex PCR reads into MiXCR, producing one record per CDR3 protein. The sample lists fewer than 650,000 distinct CDR3 sequences; approximately 15% were seen once. These data are also associated with another study on T cells in Graves' hyperthyroidism and ophthalmopathy.

This sequence joins TRBV7-9 and TRBJ1-4, with no clear D. This TCR derives from a woman younger than 45 with Graves disease. The sample in question was peripheral blood mononuclear cells (PBMCs), obtained at new diagnosis, from a patient treated with antithyroid drugs. CDR3 loop: CASSQDEKLFF. CDR3 DNA: TGTGCCAGCAGCCAAGATGAAAAACTGTTTTTT.